The 24 T cell receptor beta chains below all came from one sample that was sequenced in a study of T cell repertoires in cytomegalovirus infection. A single record per CDR3 protein comes from TCRdb applying MiXCR to the reads. This table has 250,000 or so distinct CDR3 sequences, approximately 17% appearing once. The sample taken for sequencing was CD8+ T cells from PBMCs. The receptors were gathered from a human donor in good health (CMV status not recorded). Some clones in this sample may be carry-over from other donors' samples.

This clonotype was counted many times. The genes are TRBV7-6 and TRBJ2-1, with TRBD2 matching over 8 bases. The CDR3 covers 14 residues. Germline V CDR1 and CDR2: SGHVS, FNYEAQ. The ends lost 4 bases at V and 5 bases at J; junction bases unmatched: 4. Written as DNA, the CDR3 is TGTGCCAGCAGCTCAAGCGGGGGCCACAATGAGCAGTTCTTC. Translating it yields CASSSSGGHNEQFF.

As to this clonotype: This may be a read error: a much more frequent sequence differs by one nucleotide. The chain uses TRBV11-2 and TRBJ1-5; TRBD1 might be the D (6 bases). The germline V and J ends were trimmed by 8 bases and 3 bases, with 20 bases remaining between them. The V gene's germline CDR1 is SGHAT and CDR2 FQNNGV. The length of the CDR3 is 16 residues. CDR3 coding DNA: TGTGCCAGCCCACCACAGGGACCCCTTTACAATCAGCCCCAGCATTTT. Its translation is CASPPQGPLYNQPQHF.

In this sample, this clonotype turned up a few times. The V gene is TRBV12-3 or TRBV12-4, the J gene TRBJ2-1; tentatively, D is TRBD2 (6 bases). The CDR3 totals 14 residues. Trimming took 7 bases from V and 4 from J, leaving 14 bases between them. Written as DNA, the CDR3 is TGTGCCAGCACCCCTCCCGGGGGATACAATGAGCAGTTCTTC. This gives the protein CASTPPGGYNEQFF.

This clonotype was seen ten or more times. This chain uses TRBV7-2 with TRBJ2-5; perhaps TRBD1 as D (6 bases). The CDR3 covers 13 residues. The germline gives CDR1 SGHTA, CDR2 FQGNSA. Between the trimmed V and J ends, which lost 5 bases and 1 base, there was a span of 8 bases. CDR3: CASSLDSQETQYF. CDR3 nucleotide sequence: TGTGCCAGCAGCCTGGACAGCCAAGAGACCCAGTACTTC.

This clonotype was found many times. This chain links TRBV27 with TRBJ2-2; weak D call: TRBD1 (5 bases). V lost 5 bases to trimming and J lost 2 bases, with 12 bases between them. This CDR3 comprises 15 residues. CDR1 and CDR2 from the germline V gene are MNHEY and SMNVEV (reference sequence). In DNA, the CDR3 is TGTGCCAGCAGTACCGACAGACCTAACACCGGGGAGCTGTTTTTT. It is translated as CASSTDRPNTGELFF.

This clonotype was picked up many times. At one boundary the junction diverges from the germline segment, which might be a read error. This chain joins TRBV7-3 and TRBJ1-1; 8 bases align to TRBD1. Germline CDR1 SGHTA, CDR2 FQGTGA. The CDR3 runs 15 residues. The CDR3 region is CASSLTGGRVTEAFF. The CDR3 bases are TGTGCCAGCAGCCTAACAGGGGGAAGAGTCACTGAAGCTTTCTTT. Full variable domain (remainder filled in from reference TRBV7-3 and TRBJ1-1): GAGVSQTPSNKVTEKGKYVELRCDPISGHTALYWYRQSLGQGPEFLIYFQGTGAADDSGLPNDRFFAVRPEGSVSTLKIQRTERGDSAVYLCASSLTGGRVTEAFFGQGTRLTVV.

This clonotype was counted many times. The chain couples TRBV7-9 to TRBJ2-2, with a possible D match to TRBD2 (6 bases). V lost 5 bases, J lost 0 bases, and 13 bases lay in between. Germline V gives CDR1 SEHNR, CDR2 FQNEAQ (reference sequence). The CDR3 contains 16 residues. CDR3 amino acids: CASSPAGTANTGELFF. CDR3 nucleotide sequence: TGTGCCAGCAGCCCGGCGGGGACGGCGAACACCGGGGAGCTGTTTTTT. The full variable domain, its missing parts supplied by reference TRBV7-9 and TRBJ2-2, is DTGVSQNPRHKITKRGQNVTFRCDPISEHNRLYWYRQTLGQGPEFLTYFQNEAQLEKSRLLSDRFSAERPKGSFSTLEIQRTEQGDSAMYLCASSPAGTANTGELFFGEGSRLTVL.

This chain joins TRBV29-1 and TRBJ2-7; D might be TRBD2 (6 bases). Trimming took 0 bases from V and 4 from J, leaving 16 bases between them. The CDR3 is 15 residues long. The germline gives CDR1 SQVTM, CDR2 ANQGSEA. CDR3 bases: TGCAGCGTTGAAGATCCTAGCGCGGACTTATACGAGCAGTACTTC. Translated: CSVEDPSADLYEQYF.

In this sample, this clonotype turned up many times. This sequence joins TRBV7-8 and TRBJ2-3; unclear D gene. This CDR3 comprises 18 residues. Trimming took off 3 bases at V and 0 bases at J, with 19 bases between the two ends. The germline V gene has CDR1 SGHVS and CDR2 FQNEAQ. The CDR3 sequence: CASSFNWAELLSTDTQYF. CDR3 in DNA: TGTGCCAGCAGCTTCAATTGGGCGGAGCTTTTGAGCACAGATACGCAGTATTTT.

This clonotype came up a few times. CDR3 region: CASRKFERAGYEQYF. The CDR3, as DNA: TGTGCCAGCAGAAAGTTTGAACGGGCTGGCTACGAGCAGTACTTC. The chain recombines TRBV28 with TRBJ2-7; D call uncertain. There are 15 residues in the CDR3. Germline V lookup: CDR1 MDHEN, CDR2 SYDVKM. V dropped 6 bases and J dropped 3 bases, with 18 bases sitting between them.

The chain carries TRBV20-1 and TRBJ2-7, with D perhaps matching TRBD1 (6 bases). This CDR3 spans 15 amino acids. Germline loops: CDR1 DFQATT, CDR2 SNEGSKA (reference sequence). Deletions cut 0 bases from V and 3 bases from J, with 15 bases between. The CDR3 spells CSARERRGRNYEQYF. Written as DNA, the CDR3 is TGCAGTGCTAGAGAACGCAGGGGACGCAACTACGAGCAGTACTTC.

This clonotype was seen at least ten times. The chain combines TRBV7-6 with TRBJ1-1, with D perhaps matching TRBD1 (6 bases). The germline V and J ends were trimmed by 1 base and 7 bases, with 13 bases remaining between them. Germline CDR1 SGHVS, CDR2 FNYEAQ. The CDR3 totals 14 residues. Here the CDR3 reads CASSLDGGPGEAFF. The CDR3 DNA is TGTGCCAGCAGCTTAGACGGGGGGCCGGGTGAAGCTTTCTTT. Together with reference TRBV7-6 and TRBJ1-1, the CDR3 gives the full variable domain: GAGVSQSPRYKVTKRGQDVALRCDPISGHVSLYWYRQALGQGPEFLTYFNYEAQQDKSGLPNDRFSAERPEGSISTLTIQRTEQRDSAMYRCASSLDGGPGEAFFGQGTRLTVV.

This clonotype was seen repeatedly, ten times or more. The V and J genes are TRBV12-3 or TRBV12-4 and TRBJ1-5; D gene ambiguous. This CDR3 contains 12 residues. Between the trimmed V and J ends, which lost 8 bases and 3 bases, there was a span of 8 bases. CDR3 residues: CASRQVNQPQHF. The CDR3 region has the DNA TGTGCCAGCCGTCAAGTCAATCAGCCCCAGCATTTT.

This clonotype was seen repeatedly, ten times or more. The chain is built from TRBV11-2 and TRBJ1-1; D is perhaps TRBD1 (5 bases). Germline V lookup: CDR1 SGHAT, CDR2 FQNNGV. Trimming left V 3 bases short and J 4 bases short, with 15 bases between. The CDR3 runs 15 residues. CDR3 residues: CASSFGGEILTEAFF. DNA of the CDR3: TGTGCCAGCAGCTTTGGGGGGGAAATACTCACTGAAGCTTTCTTT.

This clonotype has just a few counts. The chain employs TRBV20-1 and TRBJ1-6; 7 bases are a match to TRBD1. Germline values: CDR1 DFQATT, CDR2 SNEGSKA (reference sequence). V dropped 0 bases and J dropped 0; count of bases not matched to a gene: 5. The CDR3 has 17 residues. The CDR3 sequence is CSARDLGDSSYNSPLHF. CDR3 nucleotides: TGCAGTGCTAGAGATTTAGGGGACAGCTCCTATAATTCACCCCTCCACTTT.

This clonotype occurred many times. The chain is built from TRBV6-2 or TRBV6-3 and TRBJ2-1; D ambiguous. Germline CDR1 MNHEY, CDR2 SVGEGT. The CDR3 runs 14 residues. Deletions cut 3 bases from V and 3 bases from J, with 9 bases between. This CDR3 is CASSYKEVYNEQFF. The CDR3 nucleotides read TGTGCCAGCAGTTATAAAGAGGTCTACAATGAGCAGTTCTTC.

The CDR3: CASRGLGLYF. The CDR3 DNA reads as TGTGCCAGCAGGGGACTAGGTCTGTACTTC. The chain combines TRBV2 with TRBJ2-7; 8 bases fit TRBD2. This CDR3 is built from 10 residues. From germline, CDR1 is SNHLY and CDR2 FYNNEI. V gave up 6 bases and J gave up 12 bases; unmatched junction bases: 4.

This clonotype was recorded many times. V gene TRBV27 combines with J gene TRBJ1-5; D perhaps matches TRBD1 (5 bases). This CDR3 is 16 amino acids long. Germline V gene sequence: CDR1 MNHEY, CDR2 SMNVEV (reference sequence). The V and J ends lost 3 bases and 2 bases respectively, with 14 bases between them. Written as DNA, the CDR3 is TGTGCCAGCAGTTTGGTTGGGAGGGGAGGCAATCAGCCCCAGCATTTT. Translated, it gives CASSLVGRGGNQPQHF.

The chain links TRBV7-7 to TRBJ1-1, with D possibly matching TRBD1 (6 bases). This CDR3 spans 13 amino acids. Germline V lookup: CDR1 SSHAT, CDR2 FNYEAQ (reference sequence). The CDR3 loop is CASSTGPTTEAFF. The DNA of the CDR3 is TGTGCTAGCTCGACAGGACCAACCACTGAAGCTTTCTTT.

This clonotype has only a few counts. DNA for the CDR3: TGTGCCAGCAGAGGCCGGACAGGGGGTGTCTACGAGCAGTACTTC. Its protein is CASRGRTGGVYEQYF. This sequence joins TRBV7-4 and TRBJ2-7; 10 bases fit TRBD1. The CDR3 is made up of 15 amino acids. The germline V gene has CDR1 SGHVT and CDR2 SQSDAQ. With V trimmed by 6 bases and J by 3 bases, 8 bases remained unmatched.

At least ten counts were recorded for this clonotype. The DNA of the CDR3 is TGTGCCAGCAGCTTAGCGGGTAGTGTAGTTTCCTACGAGCAGTACTTC. It yields the protein CASSLAGSVVSYEQYF. V is TRBV7-2 and J is TRBJ2-7; D not resolved. Trimming took off 0 bases at V and 1 base at J, with 13 bases between the two ends. In germline, CDR1 is SGHTA, CDR2 FQGNSA. The CDR3 consists of 16 residues.

The chain links TRBV6-6 to TRBJ2-1, with D unresolved. The germline V gene has CDR1 MNHNY and CDR2 SVGAGI (reference sequence). Trimming stripped 0 bases from V and 6 bases from J, with 15 bases between. CDR3 size: 16 residues. The CDR3 here is CASSYSSISLGNEQFF. For the CDR3, the DNA is TGTGCCAGCAGTTACTCGAGTATTTCTCTGGGCAATGAGCAGTTCTTC.

The J gene is TRBJ2-2, the V gene TRBV6-2 or TRBV6-3, with D possibly matching TRBD2 (5 bases). CDR1 is MNHEY and CDR2 is SVGEGT in the germline V gene. Trimming pared 10 bases from V and 3 bases from J, leaving 12 bases between. This CDR3 spans 13 amino acids. CDR3 nucleotides: TGTGCCACCCAGACCGGGGACACCGGGGAGCTGTTTTTT. Translated: CATQTGDTGELFF.

The V and J genes are TRBV27 and TRBJ2-7; 15 bases agree with TRBD2. Germline V CDR1 and CDR2: MNHEY, SMNVEV (reference sequence). There are 19 residues in the CDR3. V lost 5 bases and J lost 3; bases outside the gene matches: 14. As DNA, the CDR3 is TGTGCCAGCAGTCTAACCGGGACTAGCGGGGGGAGTTCCTTCTACGAGCAGTACTTC. Its translation: CASSLTGTSGGSSFYEQYF.